This T cell receptor beta chain emerged from a study of T-cell memory formation after mild COVID-19. Study conclusions and caveats: Day 15 to 85 contractors were CD4/CD8 balanced; later expanders leaned CD4+. Mostly located in CM and EM were contracting CD4+ clones, with contracting CD8+ clones located in EMRA.

As to this clonotype: What it binds is not known.

TCRdb re-called the 5' RACE reads with MiXCR, one entry per CDR3 protein. The sample lists 58,000 or so distinct CDR3 sequences; around a quarter were seen once. The receptor's source is a man between 18 and 35 years old who had mild COVID-19 (a few samples of this study predate the infection). Cell type and time point are not known. The sequencing input was PBMCs or a T cell subset sorted from them (not recorded which).

CDR3 amino acids: CASSFQGQETQYF. The CDR3 nucleotides are TGTGCCAGCAGTTTCCAGGGGCAAGAGACCCAGTACTTC. The chain combines TRBV27 with TRBJ2-5; D might be TRBD1 (6 bases). This CDR3 spans 13 amino acids. The ends were cut back, 3 bases at V and 2 bases at J, with 7 bases in the middle. Germline V CDR1 and CDR2: MNHEY, SMNVEV (reference sequence).